The rows below give T cell receptor beta chains drawn from one sample of a study of T cell responses to AZD1222 COVID-19 vaccine. Profiled with immunoSEQ multiplex PCR; TCRdb holds only in-frame clones, not every one. This table holds 150,000 or so clones, roughly 92% found once. This material consisted of peripheral blood, taken on day 0 of AZD1222 vaccination. The receptors were sampled from an adult in good health. Each CDR3 is given with its conserved first and last residue. D genes are given only for firm matches.

j_call v_call d_call cdr3_nt cdr3_aa
TRBJ2-2 TRBV5-6 . TGTGCCAGCAGCTGGAACACCGGGGAGCTGTTTTTT CASSWNTGELFF
TRBJ1-4 TRBV7-9 TRBD1 TGTGCCAGCAGCTTAAGGACAGGGGACCCCCAGAGAGAAAAACTGTTTTTT CASSLRTGDPQREKLFF
TRBJ1-3 TRBV7-8 TRBD1 TGTGCCAGCAGCACCCGACAGGGGAGCTCTGGAAACACCATATATTTT CASSTRQGSSGNTIYF
TRBJ2-5 TRBV2 . TGTGCCAGCAGTGACAGGGGATTGAGAGAGACCCAGTACTTC CASSDRGLRETQYF
TRBJ1-4 TRBV4-2 . TGTGCCAGCAGCCAAGTGGGGGACGGGAAAAATGAAAAACTGTTTTTT CASSQVGDGKNEKLFF
TRBJ1-4 TRBV28 . TGTGCCAGCAGTTTTGAGGGGGTAAATGAAAAACTGTTTTTT CASSFEGVNEKLFF
TRBJ2-7 TRBV10-3 TRBD1 TGTGCCATCAGCCCCTCGATAGGGACAGGGGGCTACGAGCAGTACTTC CAISPSIGTGGYEQYF
TRBJ1-6 TRBV18 . TGTGCCAGCTCACCAGACGGGGGCAATTCACCCCTCCACTTT CASSPDGGNSPLHF
TRBJ2-2 TRBV28 . TGTGCCAGCAGTAAAGACCTAATTATACGCGGGGCTCCGAACACCGGGGAGCTGTTTTTT CASSKDLIIRGAPNTGELFF
TRBJ2-7 TRBV27 TRBD2 TGTGCCAGCAGCTCCGGGACTAGCGGCTACGAGCAGTACTTC CASSSGTSGYEQYF